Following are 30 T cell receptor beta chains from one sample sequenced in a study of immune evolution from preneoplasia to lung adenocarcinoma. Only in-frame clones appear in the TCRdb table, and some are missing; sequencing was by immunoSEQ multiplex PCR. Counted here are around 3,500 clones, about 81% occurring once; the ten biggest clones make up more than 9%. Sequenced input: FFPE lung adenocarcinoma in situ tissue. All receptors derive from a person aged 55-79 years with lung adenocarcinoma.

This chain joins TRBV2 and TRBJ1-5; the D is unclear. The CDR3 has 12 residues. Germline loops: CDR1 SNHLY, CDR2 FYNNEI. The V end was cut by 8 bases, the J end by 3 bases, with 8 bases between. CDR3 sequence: CASSRDNQPQHF. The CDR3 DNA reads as TGTGCCAGCTCCCGGGACAATCAGCCCCAGCATTTT.

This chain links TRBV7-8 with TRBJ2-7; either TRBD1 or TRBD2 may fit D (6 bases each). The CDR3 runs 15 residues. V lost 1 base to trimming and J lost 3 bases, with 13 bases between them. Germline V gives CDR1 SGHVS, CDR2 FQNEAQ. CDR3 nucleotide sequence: TGTGCCAGCAGCTTAGGCGGCAGGGGAGGCTACGAGCAGTACTTC. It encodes CASSLGGRGGYEQYF.

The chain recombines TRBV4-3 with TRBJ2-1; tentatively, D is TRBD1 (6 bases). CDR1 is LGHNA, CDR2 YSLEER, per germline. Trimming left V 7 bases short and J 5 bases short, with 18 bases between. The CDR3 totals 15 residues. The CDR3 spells CASKRTAGSDNEQFF. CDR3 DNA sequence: TGCGCCAGCAAGCGGACAGCCGGCTCGGACAATGAGCAGTTCTTC.

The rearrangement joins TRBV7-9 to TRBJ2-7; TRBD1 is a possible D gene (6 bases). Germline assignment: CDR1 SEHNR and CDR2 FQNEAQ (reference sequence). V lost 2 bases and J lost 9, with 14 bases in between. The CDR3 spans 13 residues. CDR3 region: CASSLRDTGTQYF. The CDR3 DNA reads TGTGCCAGCAGCTTAAGGGACACAGGGACGCAGTACTTC.

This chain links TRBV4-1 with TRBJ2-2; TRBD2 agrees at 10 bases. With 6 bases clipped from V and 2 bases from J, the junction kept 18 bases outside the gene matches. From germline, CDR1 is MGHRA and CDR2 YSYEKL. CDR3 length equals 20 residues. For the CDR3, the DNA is TGCGCCAGCAGTCTCGAGATAAACAGGGTACTAGCGGGAAACACCGGGGAGCTGTTTTTT. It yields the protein CASSLEINRVLAGNTGELFF.

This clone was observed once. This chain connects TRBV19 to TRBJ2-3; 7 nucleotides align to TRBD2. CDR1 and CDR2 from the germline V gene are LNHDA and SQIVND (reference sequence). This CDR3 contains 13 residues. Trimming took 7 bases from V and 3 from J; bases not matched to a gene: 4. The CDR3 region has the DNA TGTGCCAGTATCCCTAGCGGAACAGATACGCAGTATTTT. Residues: CASIPSGTDTQYF.

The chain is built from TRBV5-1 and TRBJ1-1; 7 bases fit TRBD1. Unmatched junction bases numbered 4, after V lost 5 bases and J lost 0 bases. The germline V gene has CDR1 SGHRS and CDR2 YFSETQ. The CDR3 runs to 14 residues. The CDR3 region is CASSTGDLNTEAFF. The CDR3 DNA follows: TGCGCCAGCAGTACAGGGGATTTGAACACTGAAGCTTTCTTT.

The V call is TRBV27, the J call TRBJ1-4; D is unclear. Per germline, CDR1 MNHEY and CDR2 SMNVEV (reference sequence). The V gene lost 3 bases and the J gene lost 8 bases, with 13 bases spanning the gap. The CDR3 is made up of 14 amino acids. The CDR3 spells CASSLTSAGEKLFF. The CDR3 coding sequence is TGTGCCAGCAGTTTGACATCGGCGGGGGAAAAACTGTTTTTT.

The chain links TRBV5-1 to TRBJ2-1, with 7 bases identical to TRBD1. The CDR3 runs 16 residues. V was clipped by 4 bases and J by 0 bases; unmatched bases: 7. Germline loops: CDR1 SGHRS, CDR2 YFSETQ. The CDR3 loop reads CASSVSDRSSYNEQFF. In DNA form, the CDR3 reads TGCGCCAGCAGCGTGTCGGACAGGAGCTCCTACAATGAGCAGTTCTTC.

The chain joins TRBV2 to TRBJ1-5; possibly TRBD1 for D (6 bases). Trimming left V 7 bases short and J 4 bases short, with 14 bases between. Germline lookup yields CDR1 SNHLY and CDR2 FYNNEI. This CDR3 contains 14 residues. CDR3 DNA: TGTGCCAGCACCGTTGAACAGGGAAATCAGCCCCAGCATTTT. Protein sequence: CASTVEQGNQPQHF.

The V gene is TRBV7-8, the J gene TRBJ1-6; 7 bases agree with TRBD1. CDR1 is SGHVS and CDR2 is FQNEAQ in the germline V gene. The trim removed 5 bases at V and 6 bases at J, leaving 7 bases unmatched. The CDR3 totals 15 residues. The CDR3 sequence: CASSNSDRTNSPLHF. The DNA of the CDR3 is TGTGCCAGCAGCAACTCGGACAGGACTAATTCACCCCTCCACTTT.

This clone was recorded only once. CDR3 protein: CASSIFDFGQGSNYGYTF. CDR3 nucleotide sequence: TGTGCCAGTAGTATTTTCGACTTCGGACAGGGAAGTAACTATGGCTACACCTTC. The chain joins TRBV19 to TRBJ1-2, with 8 bases that match TRBD1. This CDR3 comprises 18 residues. Looked up from germline, CDR1 is LNHDA and CDR2 is SQIVND (reference sequence). Unmatched junction bases numbered 13, after V lost 3 bases and J lost 1 base.

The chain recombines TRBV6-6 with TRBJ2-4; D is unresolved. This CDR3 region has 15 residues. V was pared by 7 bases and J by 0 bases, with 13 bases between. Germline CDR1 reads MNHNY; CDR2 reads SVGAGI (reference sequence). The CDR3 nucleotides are TGTGCCAGCACGGGTACACGGGTAGCCAAAAACATTCAGTACTTC. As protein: CASTGTRVAKNIQYF.

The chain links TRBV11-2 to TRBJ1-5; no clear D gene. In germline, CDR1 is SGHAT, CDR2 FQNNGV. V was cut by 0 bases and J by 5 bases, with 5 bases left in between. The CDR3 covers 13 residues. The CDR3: CASSLDSYQPQHF. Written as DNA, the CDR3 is TGTGCCAGCAGCTTAGATAGTTATCAGCCCCAGCATTTT.

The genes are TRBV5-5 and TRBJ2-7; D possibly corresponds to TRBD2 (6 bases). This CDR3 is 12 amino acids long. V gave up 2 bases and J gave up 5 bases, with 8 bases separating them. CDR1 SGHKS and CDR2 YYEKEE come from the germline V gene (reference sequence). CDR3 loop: CASSFWGDEQYF. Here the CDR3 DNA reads TGTGCCAGCAGCTTCTGGGGGGACGAGCAGTACTTC.

In DNA, the CDR3 is TGTGCCAGCAGCTCACGAGGGGGGGACACTGAAGCTTTCTTT. It codes for CASSSRGGDTEAFF. The gene calls are TRBV9 and TRBJ1-1, with D possibly TRBD1 on 6 matching bases. The ends were cut back, 4 bases at V and 3 bases at J, with 13 bases in the middle. CDR3 size: 14 residues. The germline V gene encodes CDR1 SGDLS and CDR2 YYNGEE.

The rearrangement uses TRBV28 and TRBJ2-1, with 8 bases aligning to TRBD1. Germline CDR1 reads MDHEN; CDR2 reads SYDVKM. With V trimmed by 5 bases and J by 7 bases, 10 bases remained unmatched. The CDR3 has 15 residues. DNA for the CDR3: TGTGCCAGCAGTACGGGACAGGAGTTTGGTAATGAGCAGTTCTTC. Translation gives CASSTGQEFGNEQFF.

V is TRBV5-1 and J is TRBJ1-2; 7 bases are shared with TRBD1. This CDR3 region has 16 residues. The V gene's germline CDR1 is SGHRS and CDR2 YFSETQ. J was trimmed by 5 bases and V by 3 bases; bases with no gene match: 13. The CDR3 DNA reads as TGCGCCAGCAGCTGGATGGTTCCAGGGGGGGTGTATGGCTACACCTTC. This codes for CASSWMVPGGVYGYTF. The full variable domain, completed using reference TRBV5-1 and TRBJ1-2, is KAGVTQTPRYLIKTRGQQVTLSCSPISGHRSVSWYQQTPGQGLQFLFEYFSETQRNKGNFPGRFSGRQFSNSRSEMNVSTLELGDSALYLCASSWMVPGGVYGYTFGSGTRLTVV.

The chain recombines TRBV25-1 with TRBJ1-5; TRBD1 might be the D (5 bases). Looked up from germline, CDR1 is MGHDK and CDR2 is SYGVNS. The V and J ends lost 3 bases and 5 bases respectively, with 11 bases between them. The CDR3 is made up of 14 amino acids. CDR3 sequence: CASSDRQRHQPQHF. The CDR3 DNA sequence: TGTGCCAGCAGTGACCGACAGAGGCATCAGCCCCAGCATTTT.

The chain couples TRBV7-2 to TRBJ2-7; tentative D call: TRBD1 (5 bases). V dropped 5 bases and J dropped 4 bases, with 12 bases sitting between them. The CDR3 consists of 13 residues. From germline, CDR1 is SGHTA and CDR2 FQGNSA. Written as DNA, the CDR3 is TGTGCCAGCAGCGGGATGACAGCATACGAGCAGTACTTC. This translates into CASSGMTAYEQYF.

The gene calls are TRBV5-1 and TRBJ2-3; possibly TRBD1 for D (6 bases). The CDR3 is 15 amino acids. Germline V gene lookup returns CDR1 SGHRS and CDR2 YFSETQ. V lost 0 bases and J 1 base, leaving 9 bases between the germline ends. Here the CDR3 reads CASSLVQGGTDTQYF. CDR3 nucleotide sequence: TGCGCCAGCAGCTTGGTACAGGGTGGCACAGATACGCAGTATTTT.

The DNA for the CDR3 is TGTGCCAGTAGAGGGGATGCCGGGGAGCTGTTTTTT. Residues: CASRGDAGELFF. J is TRBJ2-2 and V is TRBV7-9, with D perhaps given as TRBD1 or TRBD2 (5 bases each). The length of the CDR3 is 12 residues. CDR1 is SEHNR, CDR2 FQNEAQ, per germline (reference sequence). V was cut by 9 bases and J by 6 bases, with 11 bases left in between. Full variable domain (remainder filled in from reference TRBV7-9 and TRBJ2-2): DTGVSQNPRHKITKRGQNVTFRCDPISEHNRLYWYRQTLGQGPEFLTYFQNEAQLEKSRLLSDRFSAERPKGSFSTLEIQRTEQGDSAMYLCASRGDAGELFFGEGSRLTVL.

The CDR3 DNA sequence: TGTGCCAGCAGCACGAAGACAGGTCCGAGCTCCTACGAGCAGTACTTC. Protein sequence: CASSTKTGPSSYEQYF. This sequence joins TRBV5-5 and TRBJ2-7; D is perhaps TRBD1 (6 bases). CDR3 length: 16 residues. The germline V gene encodes CDR1 SGHKS and CDR2 YYEKEE (reference sequence). Trimming stripped 4 bases from V and 0 bases from J, with 17 bases between.

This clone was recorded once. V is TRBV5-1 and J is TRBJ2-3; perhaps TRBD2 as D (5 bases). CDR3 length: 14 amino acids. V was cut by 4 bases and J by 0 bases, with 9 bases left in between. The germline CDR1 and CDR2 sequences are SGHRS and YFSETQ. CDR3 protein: CASSGRTSTDTQYF. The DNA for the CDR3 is TGCGCCAGCAGCGGCCGGACTAGCACAGATACGCAGTATTTT.

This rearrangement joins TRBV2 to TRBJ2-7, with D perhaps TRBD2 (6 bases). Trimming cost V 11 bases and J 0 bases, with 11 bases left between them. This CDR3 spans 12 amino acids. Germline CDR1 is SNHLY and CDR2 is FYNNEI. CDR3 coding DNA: TGTGCCGCCGGAGGGAGCTCCTACGAGCAGTACTTC. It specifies CAAGGSSYEQYF.

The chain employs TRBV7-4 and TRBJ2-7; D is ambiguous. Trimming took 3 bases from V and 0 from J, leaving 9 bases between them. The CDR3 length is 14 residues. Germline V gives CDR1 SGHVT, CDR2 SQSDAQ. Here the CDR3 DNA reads TGTGCCAGCAGCTTGACTCCTAGCTCCTACGAGCAGTACTTC. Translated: CASSLTPSSYEQYF.

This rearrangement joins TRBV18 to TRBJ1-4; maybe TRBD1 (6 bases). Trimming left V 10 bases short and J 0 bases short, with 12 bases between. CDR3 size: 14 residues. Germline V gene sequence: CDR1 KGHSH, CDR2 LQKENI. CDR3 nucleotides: TGTGCCAAAGGACGACAGGCAACTAATGAAAAACTGTTTTTT. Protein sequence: CAKGRQATNEKLFF.

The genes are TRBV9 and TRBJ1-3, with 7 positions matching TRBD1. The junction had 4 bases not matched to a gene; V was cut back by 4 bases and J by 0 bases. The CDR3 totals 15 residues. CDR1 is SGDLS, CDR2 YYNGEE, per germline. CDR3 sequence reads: CASSYRDSSGNTIYF. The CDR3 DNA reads TGTGCCAGCAGCTACCGGGACAGCTCTGGAAACACCATATATTTT.

CDR3 sequence: CASSSNTEAFF. The DNA for the CDR3 is TGTGCCAGCAGCTCGAACACTGAAGCTTTCTTT. The chain uses TRBV5-6 and TRBJ1-1; D is uncertain. Germline V gene data show CDR1 as SGHDT and CDR2 as YYEEEE. The CDR3 is 11 residues long. V lost 3 bases and J lost 1, with 1 base in between.

The DNA for the CDR3 is TGTGCCAGCAGCTTATTCACGGGTCTGAACAATGAGCAGTTCTTC. Amino acid sequence: CASSLFTGLNNEQFF. This chain uses TRBV7-3 with TRBJ2-1; D is undetermined. The CDR3 loop spans 15 amino acids. Per germline, CDR1 SGHTA and CDR2 FQGTGA. Trimming shortened V by 2 bases and J by 5 bases, and 13 bases separated the two germline ends.